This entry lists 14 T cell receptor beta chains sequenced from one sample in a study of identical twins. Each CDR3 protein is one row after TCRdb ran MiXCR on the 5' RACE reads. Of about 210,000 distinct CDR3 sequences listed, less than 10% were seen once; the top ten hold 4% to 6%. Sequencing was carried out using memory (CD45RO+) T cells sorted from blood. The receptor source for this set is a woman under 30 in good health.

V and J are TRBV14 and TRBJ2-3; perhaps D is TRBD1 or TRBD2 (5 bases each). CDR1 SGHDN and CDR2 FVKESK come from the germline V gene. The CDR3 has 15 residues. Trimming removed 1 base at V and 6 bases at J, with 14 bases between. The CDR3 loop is CASSQGDLNKDTQYF. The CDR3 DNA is TGTGCCAGCAGCCAAGGGGACCTAAACAAGGATACGCAGTATTTT.

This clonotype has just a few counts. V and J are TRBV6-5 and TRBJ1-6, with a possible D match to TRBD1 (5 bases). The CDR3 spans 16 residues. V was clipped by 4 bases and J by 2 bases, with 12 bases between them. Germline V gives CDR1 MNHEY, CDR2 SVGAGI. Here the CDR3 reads CASSFSTVAYNSPLHF. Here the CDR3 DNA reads TGTGCCAGCAGTTTTTCGACAGTCGCCTATAATTCACCCCTCCACTTT.

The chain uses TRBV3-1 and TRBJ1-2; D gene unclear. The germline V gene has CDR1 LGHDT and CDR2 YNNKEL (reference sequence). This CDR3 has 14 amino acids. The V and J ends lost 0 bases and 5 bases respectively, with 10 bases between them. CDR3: CASSQDLSTYGYTF. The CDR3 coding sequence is TGTGCCAGCAGCCAAGATTTGAGCACGTATGGCTACACCTTC. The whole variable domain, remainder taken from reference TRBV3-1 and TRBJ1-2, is DTAVSQTPKYLVTQMGNDKSIKCEQNLGHDTMYWYKQDSKKFLKIMFSYNNKELIINETVPNRFSPKSPDKAHLNLHINSLELGDSAVYFCASSQDLSTYGYTFGSGTRLTVV.

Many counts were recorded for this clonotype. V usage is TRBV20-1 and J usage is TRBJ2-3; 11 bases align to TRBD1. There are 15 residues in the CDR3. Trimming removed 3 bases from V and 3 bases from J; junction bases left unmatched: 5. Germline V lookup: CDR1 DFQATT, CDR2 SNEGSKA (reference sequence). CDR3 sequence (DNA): TGCAGTGCTAGGAACGGACAGGGGGCAACAGATACGCAGTATTTT. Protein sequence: CSARNGQGATDTQYF.

CDR3: CSALSGSYEQYF. The CDR3 nucleotides read TGCAGTGCCCTTAGCGGGAGTTACGAGCAGTACTTC. The rearrangement uses TRBV20-1 and TRBJ2-7; 9 positions match TRBD2. V trimming: 6 bases; J trimming: 4 bases; junction bases outside the gene matches: 4. The CDR3 has 12 residues. From germline, CDR1 is DFQATT and CDR2 SNEGSKA (reference sequence).

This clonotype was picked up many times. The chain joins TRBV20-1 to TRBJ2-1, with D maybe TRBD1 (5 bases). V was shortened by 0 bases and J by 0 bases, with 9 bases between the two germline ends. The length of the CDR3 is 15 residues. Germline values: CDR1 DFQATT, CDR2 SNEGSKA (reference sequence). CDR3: CSAREGRSSYNEQFF. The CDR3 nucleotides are TGCAGTGCTAGAGAGGGGCGCAGCTCCTACAATGAGCAGTTCTTC.

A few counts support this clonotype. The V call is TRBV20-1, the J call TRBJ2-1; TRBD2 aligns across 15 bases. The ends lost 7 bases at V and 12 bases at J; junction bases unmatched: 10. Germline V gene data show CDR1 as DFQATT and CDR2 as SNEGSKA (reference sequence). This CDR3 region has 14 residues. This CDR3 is CSGLGLAGGPVQFF. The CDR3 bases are TGCAGTGGGCTCGGACTAGCGGGAGGGCCGGTGCAGTTCTTC.

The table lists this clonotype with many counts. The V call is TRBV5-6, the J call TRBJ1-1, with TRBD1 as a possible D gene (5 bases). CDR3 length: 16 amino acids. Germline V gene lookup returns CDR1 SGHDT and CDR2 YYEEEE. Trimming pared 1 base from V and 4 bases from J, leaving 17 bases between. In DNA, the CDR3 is TGTGCCAGCAGCTTGTGGACCAGGGTGGAAGGCACTGAAGCTTTCTTT. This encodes CASSLWTRVEGTEAFF.

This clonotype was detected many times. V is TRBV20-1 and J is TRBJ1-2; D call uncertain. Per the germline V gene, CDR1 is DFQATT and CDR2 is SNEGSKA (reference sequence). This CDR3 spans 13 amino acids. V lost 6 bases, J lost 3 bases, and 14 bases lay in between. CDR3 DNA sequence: TGCAGTGCCCCCGAGGGCCGAGACTATGGCTACACCTTC. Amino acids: CSAPEGRDYGYTF.

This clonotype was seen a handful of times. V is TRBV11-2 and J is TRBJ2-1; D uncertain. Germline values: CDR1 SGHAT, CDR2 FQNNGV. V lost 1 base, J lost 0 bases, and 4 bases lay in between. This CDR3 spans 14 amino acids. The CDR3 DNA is TGTGCCAGCAGCTTAGTTAGCTCCTACAATGAGCAGTTCTTC. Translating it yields CASSLVSSYNEQFF. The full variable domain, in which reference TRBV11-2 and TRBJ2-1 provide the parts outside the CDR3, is EAGVAQSPRYKIIEKRQSVAFWCNPISGHATLYWYQQILGQGPKLLIQFQNNGVVDDSQLPKDRFSAERLKGVDSTLKIQPAKLEDSAVYLCASSLVSSYNEQFFGPGTRLTVL.

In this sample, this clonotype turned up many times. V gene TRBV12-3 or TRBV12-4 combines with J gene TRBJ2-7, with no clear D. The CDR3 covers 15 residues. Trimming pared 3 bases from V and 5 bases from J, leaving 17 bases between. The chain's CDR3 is CASSFHQGVVDEQYF. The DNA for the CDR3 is TGTGCCAGCAGTTTCCATCAAGGAGTGGTCGACGAGCAGTACTTC.

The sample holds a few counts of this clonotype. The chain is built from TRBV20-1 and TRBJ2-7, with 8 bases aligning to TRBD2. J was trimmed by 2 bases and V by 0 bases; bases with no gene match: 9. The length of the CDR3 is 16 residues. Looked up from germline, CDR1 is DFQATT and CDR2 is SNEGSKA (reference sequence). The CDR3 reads CSARDLRAGGPYEQYF. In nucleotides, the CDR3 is TGCAGTGCTAGAGATCTCAGGGCGGGGGGACCCTACGAGCAGTACTTC.

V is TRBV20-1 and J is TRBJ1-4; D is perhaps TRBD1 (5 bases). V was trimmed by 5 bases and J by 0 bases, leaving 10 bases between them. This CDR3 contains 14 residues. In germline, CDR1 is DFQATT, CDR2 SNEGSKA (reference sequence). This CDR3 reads CSARGGSTNEKLFF. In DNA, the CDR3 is TGCAGTGCTCGCGGGGGGTCAACTAATGAAAAACTGTTTTTT.

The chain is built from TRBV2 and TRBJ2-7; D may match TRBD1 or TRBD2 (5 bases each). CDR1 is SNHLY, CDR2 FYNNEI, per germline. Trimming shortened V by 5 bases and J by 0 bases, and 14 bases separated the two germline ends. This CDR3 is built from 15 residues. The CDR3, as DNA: TGTGCCAGCAGTCCCGGGACGCTTAGCTCCTACGAGCAGTACTTC. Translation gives CASSPGTLSSYEQYF. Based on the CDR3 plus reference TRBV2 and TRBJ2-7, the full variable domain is EPEVTQTPSHQVTQMGQEVILRCVPISNHLYFYWYRQILGQKVEFLVSFYNNEISEKSEIFDDQFSVERPDGSNFTLKIRSTKLEDSAMYFCASSPGTLSSYEQYFGPGTRLTVT.